The rows below give T cell receptor beta chains drawn from one sample of a study of metastatic and nonmetastatic thyroid tumors. TCRdb reanalyzed the PCR reads with MiXCR. The repertoire holds over 50,000 clones, with more than 25% as singletons. The sequencing input was blood. The receptors were gathered from a female donor with papillary thyroid cancer or a benign thyroid nodule (not recorded which). Some clones in this sample may be carry-over from other donors' samples. Both conserved end residues are part of each CDR3. D genes are given only for firm matches. Size is stated for part of the rows, as once, few or many counts, or as a class when the clone is expanded.

cdr3_length d_call j_call v_call clone_size cdr3_aa cdr3_nt
11 NA TRBJ2-7 TRBV6-2/TRBV6-3 NA CASSYLGEQYF TGTGCCAGCAGTTACCTCGGCGAGCAGTACTTC
17 NA TRBJ2-1 TRBV11-1 NA CASSLKVAQSSYNEQFF TGTGCCAGCAGCTTAAAGGTAGCACAAAGCTCCTACAATGAGCAGTTCTTC
15 TRBD1 TRBJ2-2 TRBV12-5 few CASAPVQGAVGELFF TGTGCTAGTGCTCCCGTACAGGGGGCGGTCGGGGAGCTGTTTTTT
13 NA TRBJ2-7 TRBV7-9 NA CASSFGHLYEQYF TGTGCCAGCAGCTTCGGACATCTCTACGAGCAGTACTTC
12 NA TRBJ1-1 TRBV28 NA CASSPLGHPAFF TGTGCCAGCAGCCCCCTAGGACACCCGGCTTTCTTT
15 TRBD1 TRBJ1-1 TRBV19 few CASIGRGQGTTEAFF TGTGCCAGTATCGGACGGGGACAGGGGACCACTGAAGCTTTCTTT
12 NA TRBJ1-1 TRBV30 NA CAWSVVLGEAFF TGTGCCTGGAGTGTAGTGCTGGGAGAAGCTTTCTTT
16 TRBD2 TRBJ2-5 TRBV20-1 once CSASPGLAGFGETQYF TGCAGTGCATCTCCGGGACTAGCGGGTTTCGGGGAGACCCAGTACTTC
13 NA TRBJ2-7 TRBV20-1 NA CSARATRKYEQYF TGCAGTGCTAGAGCAACTAGGAAGTACGAGCAGTACTTC
18 TRBD1 TRBJ2-3 TRBV6-2/TRBV6-3 NA CASSTGTGGEWITDTQYF TGTGCCAGCAGTACAGGGACAGGGGGAGAATGGATCACAGATACGCAGTATTTT
14 NA TRBJ1-4 TRBV5-8 many CASSFRQGNEKLFF TGTGCCAGCAGCTTTAGGCAGGGAAATGAAAAACTGTTTTTT
15 NA TRBJ1-3 TRBV28 NA CASSLGGQAGNTIYF TGTGCCAGCAGTTTAGGGGGCCAGGCGGGAAACACCATATATTTT
14 NA TRBJ1-4 TRBV20-1 NA CSVLIGFSNEKLFF TGCAGTGTGCTAATTGGGTTTTCTAATGAAAAACTGTTTTTT
13 NA TRBJ1-2 TRBV5-1 few CASSLQITAGYTF TGCGCCAGCAGCTTGCAGATTACAGCGGGCTACACCTTC
17 NA TRBJ2-1 TRBV6-1 medium-sized CASSEVVTSPRGNEQFF TGTGCCAGCAGTGAAGTGGTAACTAGCCCGAGAGGGAATGAGCAGTTCTTC
15 NA TRBJ1-5 TRBV5-1 NA CASSLDTPSNQPQHF TGCGCCAGCAGCTTGGATACACCTAGCAATCAGCCCCAGCATTTT
14 NA TRBJ2-7 TRBV4-3 many CASSQDRQPPEQYF TGCGCCAGCAGCCAAGATAGGCAGCCCCCCGAGCAGTACTTC
14 TRBD1 TRBJ2-7 TRBV27 NA CASSYGTGTYEQYF TGTGCCAGCAGTTACGGGACAGGGACCTACGAGCAGTACTTC
12 NA TRBJ2-1 TRBV5-1 many CASSAGRWEQFF TGCGCCAGCAGCGCGGGCCGGTGGGAGCAGTTCTTC
14 NA TRBJ1-5 TRBV15 few CATSRVGSNQPQHF TGTGCCACCAGCAGAGTGGGAAGCAATCAGCCCCAGCATTTT
14 NA TRBJ2-7 TRBV30 NA CAWRVSSSSYEQYF TGTGCCTGGAGGGTGAGTTCGAGCTCCTACGAGCAGTACTTC
13 TRBD1 TRBJ2-7 TRBV19 NA CASSNYRGYEQYF TGTGCCAGTAGTAACTACAGGGGATACGAGCAGTACTTC
15 NA TRBJ1-2 TRBV24-1 few CATSDRYTGPYGYTF TGTGCCACCAGTGACCGATACACAGGACCCTATGGCTACACCTTC
13 TRBD1 TRBJ1-1 TRBV6-5 NA CASSSGQGMEAFF TGTGCCAGCAGTTCGGGACAGGGGATGGAAGCTTTCTTT
13 NA TRBJ2-6 TRBV24-1 few CATAQSGANVLTF TGTGCCACCGCTCAATCTGGGGCCAACGTCCTGACTTTC
13 NA TRBJ1-2 TRBV12-3/TRBV12-4 medium-sized CASSRDGNYGYTF TGTGCCAGCAGTCGGGACGGAAACTATGGCTACACCTTC
15 NA TRBJ2-7 TRBV6-6 few CASSYSAGGNYEQYF TGTGCCAGCAGTTACTCGGCAGGGGGGAACTACGAGCAGTACTTC
17 TRBD2 TRBJ2-1 TRBV4-1 NA CASSQERTSGTYNEQFF TGCGCCAGCAGCCAAGAAAGGACTAGCGGGACCTACAATGAGCAGTTCTTC
14 TRBD2 TRBJ2-7 TRBV30 NA CAWSSGGSLYEQYF TGTGCCTGGAGTTCGGGCGGGAGTCTCTACGAGCAGTACTTC
17 NA TRBJ2-7 TRBV9 NA CASSGGGGLPNDYEQYF TGTGCCAGCAGCGGAGGTGGGGGACTCCCCAATGACTACGAGCAGTACTTC
12 NA TRBJ1-2 TRBV7-8 NA CASSYQGRGYTF TGTGCCAGCAGCTACCAGGGCCGGGGCTACACCTTC
12 NA TRBJ1-6 TRBV20-1 NA CSAREGNSPLHF TGCAGTGCTAGAGAAGGGAATTCACCCCTCCACTTT
14 NA TRBJ2-3 TRBV30 NA CAWSVRTLRDTQYF TGTGCCTGGAGTGTACGAACCCTTAGGGATACGCAGTATTTT
14 NA TRBJ1-2 TRBV2 NA CASRAGGTDYGYTF TGTGCCAGCAGGGCCGGGGGGACGGACTATGGCTACACCTTC
17 NA TRBJ2-7 TRBV6-1 NA CASSEFGPRGLSYEQYF TGTGCCAGCAGTGAATTTGGGCCCCGTGGACTCTCCTACGAGCAGTACTTC
12 NA TRBJ1-2 TRBV28 few CASSRQVNGYTF TGTGCCAGCAGTAGACAGGTGAATGGCTACACCTTC
17 TRBD2 TRBJ2-3 TRBV20-1 NA CSARDPSGSGVTDTQYF TGCAGTGCTAGAGATCCTAGCGGGAGCGGTGTCACAGATACGCAGTATTTT
15 NA TRBJ1-5 TRBV12-3/TRBV12-4 NA CASSVTGLGNQPQHF TGTGCCAGCAGTGTTACGGGGTTGGGCAATCAGCCCCAGCATTTT
16 NA TRBJ2-3 TRBV19 NA CASSIRRGQGTDTQYF TGTGCCAGTAGTATCCGGCGAGGGCAGGGCACAGATACGCAGTATTTT
11 NA TRBJ2-3 TRBV6-2/TRBV6-3 NA CASRVSDTQYF TGTGCCAGCAGGGTCTCAGATACGCAGTATTTT
15 NA TRBJ2-5 TRBV27 NA CASSFKGRGTETQYF TGTGCCAGCAGTTTCAAGGGACGAGGAACAGAGACCCAGTACTTC
14 TRBD1 TRBJ1-2 TRBV6-1 many CASRPTGTNYGYTF TGTGCCAGCAGGCCGACAGGGACCAACTATGGCTACACCTTC
14 NA TRBJ2-7 TRBV27 NA CASSFLADAYEQYF TGTGCCAGCAGCTTCCTGGCGGATGCCTACGAGCAGTACTTC
13 TRBD1 TRBJ1-5 TRBV6-1 few CASSDRENQPQHF TGTGCCAGCAGCGACAGGGAGAATCAACCCCAGCATTTT
13 NA TRBJ2-5 TRBV4-1 few CASSPTEAETQYF TGCGCCAGCAGCCCGACCGAGGCAGAGACCCAGTACTTC
16 TRBD2 TRBJ2-1 TRBV14 once CASSPGAGGPYNEQFF TGTGCCAGCAGCCCGGGAGCGGGGGGGCCTTACAATGAGCAGTTCTTC
13 NA TRBJ2-1 TRBV7-9 NA CATRSAGANEQFF TGTGCCACCCGCTCAGCCGGGGCGAATGAGCAGTTCTTC
13 NA TRBJ1-2 TRBV20-1 NA CSAKEQGARGYTF TGCAGTGCTAAAGAACAGGGCGCTAGGGGCTACACCTTC
16 NA TRBJ2-5 TRBV5-4 many CASSSGGSHGGETQYF TGTGCCAGCAGCTCCGGGGGCAGCCATGGGGGGGAGACCCAGTACTTC
14 NA TRBJ2-3 TRBV6-1 NA CASCDLTGYDTQYF TGTGCCAGCTGCGACCTTACAGGGTACGATACGCAGTATTTT
13 NA TRBJ1-1 TRBV11-1 NA CASSFGAQTEAFF TGTGCCAGCAGCTTCGGGGCGCAAACTGAAGCTTTCTTT
15 TRBD1 TRBJ2-1 TRBV9 NA CASSVGQGSYNEQFF TGTGCCAGCAGCGTAGGACAGGGATCCTACAATGAGCAGTTCTTC
16 TRBD2 TRBJ2-1 TRBV6-5 few CASSSPGTSGYNEQFF TGTGCCAGCAGTTCCCCCGGGACTAGCGGATACAATGAGCAGTTCTTC
14 NA TRBJ2-3 TRBV5-1 NA CASSPQGGDSPPYF TGCGCCAGCAGCCCCCAGGGTGGGGACTCGCCCCCGTATTTT
14 TRBD1 TRBJ2-7 TRBV9 NA CASSTGGSSYEQYF TGTGCCAGCAGCACAGGGGGCTCTTCCTACGAGCAGTACTTC
16 TRBD2 TRBJ2-1 TRBV12-3/TRBV12-4 few CASSLRGGSSYNEQFF TGTGCCAGCAGCCTCCGGGGGGGAAGCTCCTACAATGAGCAGTTCTTC